Sequencing of this T cell receptor beta chain was carried out in a study of shared T cell receptors in the human thymus. Using immunoSEQ multiplex PCR, the repertoire was profiled, and TCRdb retains in-frame clones only, with some absent. The sample has approximately 400,000 clones; 95% are singletons. This CDR3 has 13 amino acids. Unmatched junction bases numbered 6, after V lost 4 bases and J lost 5 bases. Germline assignment: CDR1 SGHRS and CDR2 YFSETQ. This receptor was identified in a human donor. Sample: thymocytes. The V and J genes are TRBV5-1 and TRBJ2-7, with 7 bases fitting TRBD1. The CDR3 nucleotides are TGCGCCAGCAGCGGGACAGTAGCCCACGAGCAGTACTTC. Amino acids: CASSGTVAHEQYF.